This TCR beta chain comes out of a study of blood T cell repertoires in COVID-19. Study at large: COVID-19 samples, acute and convalescent, were from the United States, Italy and Spain. Sample material is recorded as cDNA or gDNA derived from T cells, B-cell-depleted T cells, or PBMCs.

Original analysis: From reference gene primer amplification, estimates of nucleated cell counts were derived. Assay: immunoSEQ multiplex PCR; the TCRdb copy retains only in-frame clones and omits some. V, J and clone size are those of that table, while D and trimming were read from the DNA. The profile shows around 63,000 clones, 70% to 90% of them singletons. Looked up from germline, CDR1 is SQVTM and CDR2 is ANQGSEA. This CDR3 is 13 amino acids long. Germline trimming cut 6 bases from V and 3 bases from J; bases unmatched to any gene: 5. This sequence was found in a woman at least 80 years old with acute or convalescent COVID-19. Sequencing was performed on peripheral blood. The gene calls are TRBV29-1 and TRBJ2-7, with 10 nucleotides matching TRBD1. The CDR3 reads CSVPGTGVYEQYF. The CDR3 bases are TGCAGCGTCCCCGGGACAGGGGTCTACGAGCAGTACTTC.